Below, 24 T cell receptor beta chains from the same sample are listed, as sequenced in a study of shared clonotypes between healthy human individuals. TCRdb's copy holds only in-frame clones and misses some; the assay was immunoSEQ multiplex PCR. This sample has millions of clones, with around 96% found just once. CD45RO-negative cells were positively selected for CCR7, leaving out terminally differentiated effector memory CD45RA+ cells. The sample comprised naive CD8+ T cells sorted from blood. These receptors were obtained from a man younger than 35 in good health.

J is TRBJ2-7 and V is TRBV7-6; perhaps TRBD2 as D (7 bases). Germline-derived CDR1 and CDR2 are SGHVS and FNYEAQ. Deletions cut 4 bases from V and 3 bases from J, with 13 bases between. The CDR3 runs 14 residues. The CDR3 DNA sequence: TGTGCCAGCAGCTCCGCGGGGGCAGGCTACGAGCAGTACTTC. Protein product: CASSSAGAGYEQYF.

CDR3 sequence (DNA): TGTGCCAGCAGTGTTAGTTCAGGGTTCTCCTACGAGCAGTACTTC. Encoded protein: CASSVSSGFSYEQYF. The chain uses TRBV2 and TRBJ2-7; weak D call: TRBD1 (5 bases). Germline CDR1 is SNHLY and CDR2 is FYNNEI. The CDR3 has 15 residues. Trimming took off 4 bases at V and 0 bases at J, with 13 bases between the two ends.

V is TRBV9 and J is TRBJ2-3, with TRBD2 identical over 12 bases. The CDR3 has 17 amino acids. CDR1 and CDR2 from the germline V gene are SGDLS and YYNGEE. J lost 3 bases, V lost 0 bases, and 5 bases had no gene match. The CDR3 sequence is CASSVVLAGGWTDTQYF. The CDR3 DNA reads as TGTGCCAGCAGCGTAGTTCTAGCGGGGGGGTGGACAGATACGCAGTATTTT.

This clone was observed a single time. The chain has TRBV7-8 and TRBJ2-3; D uncertain. Trimming pared 2 bases from V and 2 bases from J, leaving 14 bases between. The CDR3 length is 16 residues. Germline CDR1 is SGHVS and CDR2 is FQNEAQ. CDR3 in DNA: TGTGCCAGCAGCTTATATGAGTCGAAGGACACAGATACGCAGTATTTT. Translating gives CASSLYESKDTDTQYF.

The chain uses TRBV5-6 and TRBJ2-3, with a possible D match to TRBD2 (6 bases). Germline V CDR1 and CDR2: SGHDT, YYEEEE. V shed 6 bases and J shed 1 base, with 15 bases lying between them. This CDR3 region has 15 residues. This CDR3 reads CASTLGTLRTDTQYF. The CDR3 nucleotides are TGTGCCAGCACCCTCGGGACTTTACGCACAGATACGCAGTATTTT.

This chain links TRBV10-1 with TRBJ2-1; D perhaps matches TRBD2 (5 bases). In germline, CDR1 is WNHNN, CDR2 SYGVQD (reference sequence). The ends were cut back, 3 bases at V and 3 bases at J, with 15 bases in the middle. This CDR3 spans 16 amino acids. CDR3 region: CASSDIPRVNYNEQFF. The CDR3 DNA reads TGCGCCAGCAGTGATATACCGCGGGTGAACTACAATGAGCAGTTCTTC.

V and J are TRBV7-8 and TRBJ1-2; no firm D call. CDR3 length: 16 residues. The V end lost 5 bases, the J end lost 4 bases, and 20 bases lay between the germline ends. Germline CDR1 reads SGHVS; CDR2 reads FQNEAQ. The CDR3 coding sequence is TGTGCCAGCAGCCCTAAGGTGGGGATATCAAGCTATGGCTACACCTTC. It codes for CASSPKVGISSYGYTF.

The V and J genes are TRBV4-1 and TRBJ2-4, with D possibly matching TRBD1 (5 bases). CDR1 and CDR2 from the germline V gene are MGHRA and YSYEKL. The CDR3 is 15 residues long. V was cut by 1 base and J by 6 bases, with 13 bases left in between. The CDR3 sequence is CASSQVLGPGNIQYF. The CDR3 coding sequence is TGCGCCAGCAGCCAAGTTCTGGGGCCGGGAAACATTCAGTACTTC.

The rearrangement links TRBV30 to TRBJ1-5; D might be TRBD1 (6 bases). V lost 0 bases, J lost 3 bases, and 12 bases lay in between. CDR1 and CDR2 from the germline V gene are GTSNPN and SVGIG (reference sequence). There are 15 residues in the CDR3. The CDR3 sequence is CAWSVETGSNQPQHF. In nucleotides, the CDR3 is TGTGCCTGGAGTGTGGAGACAGGTTCCAATCAGCCCCAGCATTTT.

This clone appeared once. This chain uses TRBV7-9 with TRBJ1-1, with D perhaps TRBD1 (6 bases). Germline CDR1 and CDR2: SEHNR and FQNEAQ (reference sequence). V lost 5 bases and J lost 1, with 20 bases in between. The CDR3 is made up of 17 amino acids. CDR3 DNA: TGTGCCAGCAGCCAAGACAACAGGGTTTTGAGGAACACTGAAGCTTTCTTT. The encoded protein is CASSQDNRVLRNTEAFF.

V usage is TRBV7-9 and J usage is TRBJ1-6; D is unclear. From germline, CDR1 is SEHNR and CDR2 FQNEAQ (reference sequence). CDR3 length equals 12 residues. The germline V and J ends were trimmed by 5 bases and 8 bases, with 7 bases remaining between them. The CDR3 region is CASSDGDSPLHF. Written as DNA, the CDR3 is TGTGCCAGCAGCGACGGGGATTCACCCCTCCACTTT.

The V call is TRBV10-2, the J call TRBJ2-1; TRBD2 matches 7 bases. The CDR3 loop spans 14 amino acids. V was pared by 10 bases and J by 0 bases, with 6 bases of the junction left unmatched. Looked up from germline, CDR1 is WSHSY and CDR2 is SAAADI. The CDR3 DNA follows: TGCGCCACCTGGGGGGGGGACTCCTACAATGAGCAGTTCTTC. Translating it yields CATWGGDSYNEQFF.

This clone has only one observation. The rearrangement joins TRBV19 to TRBJ1-5; D may be TRBD1 (6 bases). In germline, CDR1 is LNHDA, CDR2 SQIVND (reference sequence). This CDR3 contains 14 residues. V lost 1 base, J lost 9 bases, and 13 bases lay in between. Here the CDR3 reads CASSIVGGPGPQHF. The CDR3, as DNA: TGTGCCAGTAGTATAGTCGGGGGGCCCGGGCCCCAGCATTTT.

The V gene is TRBV4-1, the J gene TRBJ2-1; 8 bases line up with TRBD1. The ends lost 0 bases at V and 7 bases at J; junction bases unmatched: 11. Germline V gives CDR1 MGHRA, CDR2 YSYEKL. This CDR3 has 17 amino acids. Written as DNA, the CDR3 is TGCGCCAGCAGCCAAGATCCAGAGACAGGGGAAACTAATGAGCAGTTCTTC. Translated, it gives CASSQDPETGETNEQFF.

The chain employs TRBV21-1 and TRBJ1-2. TRBV21-1 is a documented pseudogene. The CDR3 covers 13 residues. CDR3 region: CASSKGPKDGYTF. CDR3 in DNA: TGTGCCAGCAGCAAAGGACCTAAGGATGGCTACACCTTC.

The CDR3 protein is CASSLDSQGGSREQYF. DNA for the CDR3: TGTGCCAGCAGCTTAGATAGTCAGGGAGGGTCTCGGGAGCAGTACTTC. The chain links TRBV11-2 to TRBJ2-7; 7 bases map to TRBD2. Germline assignment: CDR1 SGHAT and CDR2 FQNNGV. With 0 bases clipped from V and 7 bases from J, the junction kept 12 bases outside the gene matches. The CDR3 length is 16 residues. The variable domain in full, with the rest retrieved from reference TRBV11-2 and TRBJ2-7, is EAGVAQSPRYKIIEKRQSVAFWCNPISGHATLYWYQQILGQGPKLLIQFQNNGVVDDSQLPKDRFSAERLKGVDSTLKIQPAKLEDSAVYLCASSLDSQGGSREQYFGPGTRLTVT.

This clone appeared a few times. The chain uses TRBV29-1 and TRBJ2-1; D is perhaps TRBD1 or TRBD2 (7 bases each). The CDR3 loop spans 12 amino acids. V shed 6 bases and J shed 9 bases, with 15 bases lying between them. Germline V gives CDR1 SQVTM, CDR2 ANQGSEA. The CDR3 sequence is CSVNSGGVEQFF. CDR3 coding DNA: TGCAGCGTAAACTCAGGGGGGGTTGAGCAGTTCTTC.

V is TRBV27 and J is TRBJ2-7; weak D call: TRBD1 (5 bases). Germline loops: CDR1 MNHEY, CDR2 SMNVEV (reference sequence). V was cut by 3 bases and J by 7 bases, with 19 bases left in between. The CDR3 contains 15 residues. The CDR3 loop reads CASSFTGTLVGEQYF. CDR3 nucleotide sequence: TGTGCCAGCAGTTTTACAGGAACCCTCGTCGGAGAGCAGTACTTC.

CDR3 region: CASSVGAGMVSYEQYF. In DNA form, the CDR3 reads TGTGCCAGCAGTGTTGGGGCAGGGATGGTCTCCTACGAGCAGTACTTC. The gene calls are TRBV2 and TRBJ2-7; TRBD1 might be the D (5 bases). In germline, CDR1 is SNHLY, CDR2 FYNNEI. Trimming stripped 4 bases from V and 0 bases from J, with 16 bases between. The CDR3 covers 16 residues.

The chain combines TRBV7-9 with TRBJ2-7, with D uncertain. Germline V gene lookup returns CDR1 SEHNR and CDR2 FQNEAQ (reference sequence). Trimming cost V 5 bases and J 4 bases, with 9 bases left between them. The CDR3 sequence is 12 residues long. The chain's CDR3 is CASSLAIYEQYF. CDR3 nucleotides: TGTGCCAGCAGCCTGGCAATATACGAGCAGTACTTC. Full variable domain (remainder filled in from reference TRBV7-9 and TRBJ2-7): DTGVSQNPRHKITKRGQNVTFRCDPISEHNRLYWYRQTLGQGPEFLTYFQNEAQLEKSRLLSDRFSAERPKGSFSTLEIQRTEQGDSAMYLCASSLAIYEQYFGPGTRLTVT.

V gene TRBV4-3 combines with J gene TRBJ2-2, with a weak D call TRBD2 (9 bases). Germline CDR1 reads LGHNA; CDR2 reads YSLEER. V lost 3 bases to trimming and J lost 2 bases, with 31 bases between them. This CDR3 is 22 amino acids long. CDR3 sequence: CASSQLFQGAIPSGVNTGELFF. In DNA form, the CDR3 reads TGCGCCAGCAGCCAGCTCTTCCAGGGGGCCATTCCTAGCGGGGTCAACACCGGGGAGCTGTTTTTT.

J is TRBJ1-2 and V is TRBV6-5, with 10 bases aligning to TRBD1. Germline CDR1 is MNHEY and CDR2 is SVGAGI. V lost 2 bases, J lost 4 bases, and 4 bases stayed unmatched. This CDR3 comprises 15 residues. The CDR3 nucleotides read TGTGCCAGCAGTTACCAGACAGGGGGCCTCTATGGCTACACCTTC. Translating gives CASSYQTGGLYGYTF.

CDR3 nucleotide sequence: TGCGCCAGCAGCCGCCTTGATGGACCTCCGAGCTCCTACAATGAGCAGTTCTTC. Translated: CASSRLDGPPSSYNEQFF. The chain combines TRBV4-3 with TRBJ2-1; D uncertain. The germline CDR1 and CDR2 sequences are LGHNA and YSLEER. This CDR3 spans 18 amino acids. Trimming cost V 4 bases and J 0 bases, with 19 bases left between them.

Concerning this clone: The same CDR3 arises from other DNA sequences in this sample as well. The genes are TRBV7-9 and TRBJ2-5; D unresolved. Germline CDR1 and CDR2: SEHNR and FQNEAQ (reference sequence). The length of the CDR3 is 13 residues. Deletions cut 1 base from V and 5 bases from J, with 8 bases between. The CDR3 region has the DNA TGTGCCAGCAGCTTAGGAGTGGTGGAGACCCAGTACTTC. Translation: CASSLGVVETQYF.